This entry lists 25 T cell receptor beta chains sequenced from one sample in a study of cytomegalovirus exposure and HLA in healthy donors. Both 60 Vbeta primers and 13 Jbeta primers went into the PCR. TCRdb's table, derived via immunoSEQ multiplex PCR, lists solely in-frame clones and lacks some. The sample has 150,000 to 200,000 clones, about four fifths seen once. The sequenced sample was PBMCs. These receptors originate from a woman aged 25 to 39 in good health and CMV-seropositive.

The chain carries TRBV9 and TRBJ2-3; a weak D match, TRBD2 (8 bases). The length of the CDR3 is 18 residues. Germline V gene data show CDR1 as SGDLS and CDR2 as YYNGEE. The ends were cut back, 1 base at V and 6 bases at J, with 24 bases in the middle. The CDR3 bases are TGTGCCAGCAGCGTAACAGGAGGACTAGCACTCAGGGGGGATACGCAGTATTTT. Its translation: CASSVTGGLALRGDTQYF.

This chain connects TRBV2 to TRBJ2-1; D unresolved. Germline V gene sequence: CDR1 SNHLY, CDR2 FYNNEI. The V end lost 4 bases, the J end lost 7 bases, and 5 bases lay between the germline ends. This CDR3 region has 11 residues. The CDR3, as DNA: TGTGCCAGCAGTGTCAAAAATGAGCAGTTCTTC. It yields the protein CASSVKNEQFF. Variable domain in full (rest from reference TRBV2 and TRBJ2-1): EPEVTQTPSHQVTQMGQEVILRCVPISNHLYFYWYRQILGQKVEFLVSFYNNEISEKSEIFDDQFSVERPDGSNFTLKIRSTKLEDSAMYFCASSVKNEQFFGPGTRLTVL.

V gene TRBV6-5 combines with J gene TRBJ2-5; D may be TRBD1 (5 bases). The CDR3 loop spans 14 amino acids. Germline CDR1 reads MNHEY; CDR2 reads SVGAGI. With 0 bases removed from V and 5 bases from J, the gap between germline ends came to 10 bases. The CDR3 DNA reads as TGTGCCAGCAGTTACTCGACAGAAAGTGAGACCCAGTACTTC. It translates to CASSYSTESETQYF.

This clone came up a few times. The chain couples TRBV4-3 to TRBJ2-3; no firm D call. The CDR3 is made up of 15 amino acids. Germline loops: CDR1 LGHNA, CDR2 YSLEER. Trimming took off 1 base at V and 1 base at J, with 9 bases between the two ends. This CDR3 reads CASSQGTYGTDTQYF. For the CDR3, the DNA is TGCGCCAGCAGCCAAGGAACCTATGGCACAGATACGCAGTATTTT.

CDR3 DNA: TGTGCCAGCAGCCTACAGGGTTACAGCACAGATACGCAGTATTTT. It specifies CASSLQGYSTDTQYF. The J gene is TRBJ2-3, the V gene TRBV6-6, with D tentatively TRBD1 (6 bases). This CDR3 is built from 15 residues. V shed 6 bases and J shed 0 bases, with 13 bases lying between them. The germline gives CDR1 MNHNY, CDR2 SVGAGI (reference sequence).

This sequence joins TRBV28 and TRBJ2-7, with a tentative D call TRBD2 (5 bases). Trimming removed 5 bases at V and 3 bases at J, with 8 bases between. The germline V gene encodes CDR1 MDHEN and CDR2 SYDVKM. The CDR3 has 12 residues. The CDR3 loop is CASSRTFYEQYF. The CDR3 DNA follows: TGTGCCAGCAGTAGGACTTTCTACGAGCAGTACTTC.

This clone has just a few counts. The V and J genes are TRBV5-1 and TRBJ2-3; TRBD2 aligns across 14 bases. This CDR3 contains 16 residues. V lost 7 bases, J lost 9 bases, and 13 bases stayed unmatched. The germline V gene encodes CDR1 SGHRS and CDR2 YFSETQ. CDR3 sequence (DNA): TGCGCCAGCGAAACCGAGGGACTAGCGGGAGAAGGCACGCAGTATTTT. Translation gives CASETEGLAGEGTQYF.

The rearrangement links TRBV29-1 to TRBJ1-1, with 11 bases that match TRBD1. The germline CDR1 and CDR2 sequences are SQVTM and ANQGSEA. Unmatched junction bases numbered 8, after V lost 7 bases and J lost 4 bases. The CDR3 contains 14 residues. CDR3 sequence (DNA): TGCAGCGGCTCCACTGGGACAGGGGGCACTGAAGCTTTCTTT. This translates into CSGSTGTGGTEAFF.

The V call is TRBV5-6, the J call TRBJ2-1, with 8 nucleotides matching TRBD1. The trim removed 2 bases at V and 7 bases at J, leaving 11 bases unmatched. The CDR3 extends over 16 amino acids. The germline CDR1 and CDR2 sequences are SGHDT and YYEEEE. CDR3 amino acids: CASSFSPAGGLNEQFF. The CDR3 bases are TGTGCCAGCAGCTTTAGTCCCGCAGGGGGCTTGAATGAGCAGTTCTTC. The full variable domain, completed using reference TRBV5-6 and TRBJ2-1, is DAGVTQSPTHLIKTRGQQVTLRCSPKSGHDTVSWYQQALGQGPQFIFQYYEEEERQRGNFPDRFSGHQFPNYSSELNVNALLLGDSALYLCASSFSPAGGLNEQFFGPGTRLTVL.

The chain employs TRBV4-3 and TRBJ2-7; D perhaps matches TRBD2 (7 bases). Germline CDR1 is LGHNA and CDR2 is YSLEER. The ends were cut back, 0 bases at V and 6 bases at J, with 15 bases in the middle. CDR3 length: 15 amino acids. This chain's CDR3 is CASSQDRGGVSEQYF. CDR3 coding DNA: TGCGCCAGCAGCCAAGACAGGGGAGGGGTATCCGAGCAGTACTTC.

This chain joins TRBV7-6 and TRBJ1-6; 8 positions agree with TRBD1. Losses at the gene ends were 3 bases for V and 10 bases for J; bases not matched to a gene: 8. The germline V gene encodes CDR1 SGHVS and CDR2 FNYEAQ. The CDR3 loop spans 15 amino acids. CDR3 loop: CASSFTGGLGSPLHF. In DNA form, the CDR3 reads TGTGCCAGCAGCTTTACAGGGGGACTTGGCTCACCCCTCCACTTT.

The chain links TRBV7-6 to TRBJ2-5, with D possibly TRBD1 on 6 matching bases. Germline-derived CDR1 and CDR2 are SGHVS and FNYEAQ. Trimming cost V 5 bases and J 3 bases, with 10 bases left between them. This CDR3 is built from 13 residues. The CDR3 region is CASSRAGEETQYF. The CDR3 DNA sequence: TGTGCCAGCAGCCGAGCAGGGGAAGAGACCCAGTACTTC.

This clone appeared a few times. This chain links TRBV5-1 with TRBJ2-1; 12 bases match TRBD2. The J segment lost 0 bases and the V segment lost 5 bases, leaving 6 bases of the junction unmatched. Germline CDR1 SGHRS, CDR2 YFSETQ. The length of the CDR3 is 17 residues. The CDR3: CASRYGLAGNSYNEQFF. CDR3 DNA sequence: TGCGCCAGCAGATATGGACTAGCGGGGAACTCCTACAATGAGCAGTTCTTC. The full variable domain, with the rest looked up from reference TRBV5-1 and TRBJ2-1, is KAGVTQTPRYLIKTRGQQVTLSCSPISGHRSVSWYQQTPGQGLQFLFEYFSETQRNKGNFPGRFSGRQFSNSRSEMNVSTLELGDSALYLCASRYGLAGNSYNEQFFGPGTRLTVL.

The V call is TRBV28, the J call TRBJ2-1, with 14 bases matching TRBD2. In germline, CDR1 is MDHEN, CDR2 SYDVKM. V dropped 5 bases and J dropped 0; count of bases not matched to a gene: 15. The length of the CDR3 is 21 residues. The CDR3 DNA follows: TGTGCCAGCAGTCTCTCCCTTGGACTAGCGGGAGGTCCTAGCTCCTACAATGAGCAGTTCTTC. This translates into CASSLSLGLAGGPSSYNEQFF. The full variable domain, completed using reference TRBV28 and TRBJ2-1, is DVKVTQSSRYLVKRTGEKVFLECVQDMDHENMFWYRQDPGLGLRLIYFSYDVKMKEKGDIPEGYSVSREKKERFSLILESASTNQTSMYLCASSLSLGLAGGPSSYNEQFFGPGTRLTVL.

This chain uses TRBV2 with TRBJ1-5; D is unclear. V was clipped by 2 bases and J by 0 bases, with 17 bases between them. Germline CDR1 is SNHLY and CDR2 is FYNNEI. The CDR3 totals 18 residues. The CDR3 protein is CASSESHAVSTSNQPQHF. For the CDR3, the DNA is TGTGCCAGCAGTGAAAGTCACGCAGTTTCCACTAGCAATCAGCCCCAGCATTTT.

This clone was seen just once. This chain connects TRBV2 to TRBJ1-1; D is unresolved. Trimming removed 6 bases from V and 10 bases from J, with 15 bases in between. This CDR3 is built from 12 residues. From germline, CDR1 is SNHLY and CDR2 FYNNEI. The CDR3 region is CASRSSVRRAFF. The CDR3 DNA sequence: TGTGCCAGCAGGAGTAGCGTCAGGAGAGCTTTCTTT. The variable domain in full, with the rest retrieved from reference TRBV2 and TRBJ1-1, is EPEVTQTPSHQVTQMGQEVILRCVPISNHLYFYWYRQILGQKVEFLVSFYNNEISEKSEIFDDQFSVERPDGSNFTLKIRSTKLEDSAMYFCASRSSVRRAFFGQGTRLTVV.

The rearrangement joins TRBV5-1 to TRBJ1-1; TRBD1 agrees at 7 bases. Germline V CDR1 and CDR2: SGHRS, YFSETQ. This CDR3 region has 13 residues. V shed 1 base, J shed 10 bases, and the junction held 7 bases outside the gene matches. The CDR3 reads CASSLSGTELAFF. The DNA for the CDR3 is TGCGCCAGCAGCTTGTCCGGGACAGAACTAGCTTTCTTT.

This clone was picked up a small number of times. The DNA for the CDR3 is TGCGCCAGCAGCGCCTGGGACAGGGGCGGTGGCTACACCTTC. It encodes CASSAWDRGGGYTF. The chain has TRBV5-1 and TRBJ1-2; 10 positions match TRBD1. This CDR3 has 14 residues. The germline V gene has CDR1 SGHRS and CDR2 YFSETQ. After removal of 4 bases from V and 7 bases from J, the junction contained 7 bases not matched to a gene.

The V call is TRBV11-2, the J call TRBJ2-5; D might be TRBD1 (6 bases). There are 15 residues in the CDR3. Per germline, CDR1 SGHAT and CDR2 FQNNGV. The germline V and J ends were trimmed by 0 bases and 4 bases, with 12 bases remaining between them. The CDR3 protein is CASSLEDMGAETQYF. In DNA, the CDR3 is TGTGCCAGCAGCTTAGAAGATATGGGGGCAGAGACCCAGTACTTC.

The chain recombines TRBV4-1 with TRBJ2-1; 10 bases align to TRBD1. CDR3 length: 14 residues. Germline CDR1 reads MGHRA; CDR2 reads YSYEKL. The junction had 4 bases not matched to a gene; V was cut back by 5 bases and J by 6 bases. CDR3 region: CASSDRDRGNEQFF. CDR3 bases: TGCGCCAGCAGCGACCGGGACAGGGGCAATGAGCAGTTCTTC.

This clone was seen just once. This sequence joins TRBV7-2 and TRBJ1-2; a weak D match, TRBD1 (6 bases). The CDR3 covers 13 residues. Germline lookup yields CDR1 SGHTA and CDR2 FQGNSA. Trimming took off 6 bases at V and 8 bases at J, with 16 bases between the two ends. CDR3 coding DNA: TGTGCCAGCAGGGAGACAGGAGGAGACGGCTACACCTTC. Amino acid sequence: CASRETGGDGYTF.

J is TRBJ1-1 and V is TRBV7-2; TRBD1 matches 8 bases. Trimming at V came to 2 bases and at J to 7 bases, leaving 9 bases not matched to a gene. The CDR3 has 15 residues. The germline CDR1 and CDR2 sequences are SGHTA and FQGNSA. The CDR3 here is CASSLPGGDPLEAFF. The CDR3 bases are TGTGCCAGCAGCTTACCAGGGGGCGATCCTCTTGAAGCTTTCTTT.

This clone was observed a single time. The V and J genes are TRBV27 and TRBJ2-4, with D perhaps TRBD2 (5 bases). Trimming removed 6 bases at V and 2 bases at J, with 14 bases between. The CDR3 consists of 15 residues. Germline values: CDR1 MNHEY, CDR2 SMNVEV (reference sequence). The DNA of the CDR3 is TGTGCCAGCAGGACCCTCGAGGGAACCAAAAACATTCAGTACTTC. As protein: CASRTLEGTKNIQYF.

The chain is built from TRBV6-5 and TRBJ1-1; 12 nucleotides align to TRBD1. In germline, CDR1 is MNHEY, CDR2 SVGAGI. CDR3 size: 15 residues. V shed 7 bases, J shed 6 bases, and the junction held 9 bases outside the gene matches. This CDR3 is CASNPGQGAGAEAFF. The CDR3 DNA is TGTGCCAGCAACCCGGGACAGGGGGCTGGGGCTGAAGCTTTCTTT.

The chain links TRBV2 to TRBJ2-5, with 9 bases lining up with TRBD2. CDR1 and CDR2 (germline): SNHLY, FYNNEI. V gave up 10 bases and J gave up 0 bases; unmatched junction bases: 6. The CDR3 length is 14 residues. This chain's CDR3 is CATRLAANQETQYF. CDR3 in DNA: TGTGCCACCCGACTAGCGGCAAACCAAGAGACCCAGTACTTC.